The clone carrying this T cell receptor (beta chain) showed up just a few times. CDR1 SNHLY and CDR2 FYNNEI come from the germline V gene. This CDR3 contains 15 residues. V was cut by 1 base and J by 2 bases, with 11 bases left in between. As originally analysed: Estimates of nucleated cell counts were drawn from the amplification of reference gene primers. Some clones are missing from TCRdb's copy, which holds only in-frame ones; the method was immunoSEQ multiplex PCR. V and J calls and clone size are copied from that table; D and trimming were computed from the DNA. The data hold nearly 300,000 clones, with about 91% observed a single time. This entry comes from a study of blood T cell repertoires in COVID-19. The overall study: The origin of the acute and convalescent COVID-19 samples was the United States, Italy and Spain. T cells, B-cell-depleted T cells, or PBMCs provided the cDNA or gDNA that served as material.

Sequenced input: peripheral blood. The sequence was obtained from a woman in her thirties who had recovered from COVID-19. J is TRBJ1-2 and V is TRBV2, with D unclear. The CDR3, as DNA: TGTGCCAGCAGTGAAGTTCCAGGATCGAACTATGGCTACACCTTC. Amino acids: CASSEVPGSNYGYTF.